Listed here are 2 T cell receptor beta chains from one sample, sequenced in a study of blood T cells in healthy people across ages. A sample-barcoded 5' primer and a J-beta primer mix were used in a second PCR of roughly 6 to 11 cycles. TCRdb re-called the 5' RACE reads through MiXCR, storing one row per CDR3 protein. The top ten clones hold roughly 18% of a sample with about 780,000 distinct CDR3 sequences, around 50% of them seen once. Sequences were obtained from blood. The source is a man older than 75 in good health.

This clonotype has more than one count but fewer than ten. The rearrangement links TRBV12-3 or TRBV12-4 to TRBJ1-2; TRBD1 might be the D (6 bases). This CDR3 spans 14 amino acids. V was cut by 3 bases and J by 6 bases, with 14 bases left in between. Here the CDR3 reads CASSFNGQQNGYTF. The CDR3 coding sequence is TGTGCCAGCAGTTTTAACGGACAGCAGAATGGCTACACCTTC.

This chain uses TRBV20-1 with TRBJ2-7; TRBD2 matches at 9 bases. The CDR3 consists of 14 residues. The trim removed 5 bases at V and 3 bases at J, leaving 8 bases unmatched. CDR1 and CDR2 (germline): DFQATT, SNEGSKA (reference sequence). For the CDR3, the DNA is TGCAGTGCTTGGCCGACTAGCGGTCTCTACGAGCAGTACTTC. This translates into CSAWPTSGLYEQYF.